The rows below give T cell receptor beta chains drawn from one sample of a study of blood T cell repertoires in COVID-19. The method was immunoSEQ multiplex PCR; TCRdb's version includes in-frame clones alone and lacks a portion of them. In the table there are a few hundred thousand clones, approximately 88% of which are singletons. The sequencing sample was made of PBMCs or T cells enriched from blood (not recorded which). The receptors shown here come from a woman aged 40 to 49 who had recovered from COVID-19. CDR3s include the opening cysteine and the closing phenylalanine or tryptophan. The order of the fields is clone size, D gene, J gene, V gene, CDR3 protein, CDR3 DNA. D genes are given only for firm matches. Some rows mark clone size as missing; the rest say once, few, many or name a class of expanded clone.

size: .; D: .; J: TRBJ2-7; V: TRBV2; CDR3: CASNPDNSYEQYF; DNA: TGTGCCAGCAATCCGGACAACTCCTACGAGCAGTACTTC
size: .; D: .; J: TRBJ1-3; V: TRBV12-2; CDR3: CASRKQGWPKSDSGNTIYF; DNA: TGTGCAAGTCGTAAACAGGGTTGGCCCAAGTCGGACTCTGGAAACACCATATATTTT
size: .; D: TRBD1; J: TRBJ1-6; V: TRBV25-1; CDR3: CASSLNRDSFSSPLHF; DNA: TGTGCCAGCAGTCTAAACCGGGACAGTTTTTCCTCACCCCTCCACTTT
size: .; D: .; J: TRBJ1-5; V: TRBV2; CDR3: CASSSNRANQPQHF; DNA: TGTGCCAGCAGTTCTAACAGGGCTAATCAGCCCCAGCATTTT
size: .; D: TRBD1; J: TRBJ1-2; V: TRBV6-5; CDR3: CASSPGTGSYGYTF; DNA: TGTGCCAGCAGCCCCGGGACAGGGAGTTATGGCTACACCTTC
size: .; D: TRBD1; J: TRBJ1-5; V: TRBV28; CDR3: CASSLQGGRDQPQHF; DNA: TGTGCCAGCAGTTTACAGGGGGGAAGGGATCAGCCCCAGCATTTT
size: .; D: TRBD2; J: TRBJ2-1; V: TRBV10-3; CDR3: CAISEYAEAGRAFF; DNA: TGTGCCATCAGTGAGTATGCTGAGGCGGGGAGGGCGTTCTTC
size: once; D: .; J: TRBJ1-6; V: TRBV27; CDR3: CASSLNRVSPLHF; DNA: TGTGCCAGCAGTTTAAACAGGGTTTCACCCCTCCACTTT
size: .; D: .; J: TRBJ2-1; V: TRBV11-3; CDR3: CASSLAGPDNEQFF; DNA: TGTGCCAGCAGCTTAGCAGGTCCCGACAATGAGCAGTTCTTC
size: .; D: .; J: TRBJ2-7; V: TRBV2; CDR3: CASAEWGLRGNAYEQYF; DNA: TGTGCCAGCGCCGAGTGGGGGCTTCGTGGGAACGCCTACGAGCAGTACTTC
size: .; D: TRBD1; J: TRBJ1-6; V: TRBV4-2; CDR3: CASSLNPRDRVRSPLHF; DNA: TGTGCCAGCAGCCTGAATCCTCGGGACAGGGTGCGTTCACCCCTCCACTTT
size: .; D: TRBD2; J: TRBJ2-2; V: TRBV24-1; CDR3: CATSDLREGPTGELFF; DNA: TGTGCCACCAGTGATTTGCGGGAGGGCCCCACCGGGGAGCTGTTTTTT
size: .; D: TRBD2; J: TRBJ2-1; V: TRBV5-1; CDR3: CASSPGTSGGEEQFF; DNA: TGCGCCAGCAGCCCAGGGACTAGCGGAGGGGAGGAGCAGTTCTTC
size: few; D: TRBD1; J: TRBJ2-5; V: TRBV6-2/TRBV6-3; CDR3: CASSRGTGGETQYF; DNA: TGTGCCAGCAGTCGCGGGACAGGTGGGGAGACCCAGTACTTC
size: .; D: TRBD1; J: TRBJ2-7; V: TRBV6-5; CDR3: CASSYGTGRRYEQYF; DNA: TGTGCCAGCAGTTACGGGACAGGGAGGAGGTACGAGCAGTACTTC
size: .; D: TRBD1; J: TRBJ1-6; V: TRBV27; CDR3: CASSLGTGSSYNSPLHF; DNA: TGTGCCAGCAGTTTAGGGACAGGGAGCTCCTATAATTCACCCCTCCACTTT
size: .; D: .; J: TRBJ1-2; V: TRBV7-8; CDR3: CASRLATRGGRRYTF; DNA: TGTGCCAGCAGATTAGCTACCAGGGGAGGGAGACGCTACACCTTC
size: .; D: .; J: TRBJ1-1; V: TRBV19; CDR3: CASRGGQMNTEAFF; DNA: TGTGCCAGTAGGGGGGGGCAGATGAACACTGAAGCTTTCTTT
size: .; D: .; J: TRBJ2-1; V: TRBV7-9; CDR3: CASRFLGGGMGYNEQFF; DNA: TGTGCCAGCAGGTTCTTAGGTGGCGGGATGGGGTACAATGAGCAGTTCTTC
size: .; D: .; J: TRBJ1-6; V: TRBV9; CDR3: CASRAGYDNSPLHF; DNA: TGTGCCAGCAGAGCAGGCTACGATAATTCACCCCTCCACTTT
size: .; D: TRBD1; J: TRBJ1-4; V: TRBV7-3; CDR3: CASSLGQGMGEKLFF; DNA: TGTGCCAGCAGCTTGGGACAGGGGATGGGTGAAAAACTGTTTTTT
size: .; D: .; J: TRBJ2-2; V: TRBV2; CDR3: CASRGPNTGELFF; DNA: TGTGCCAGCCGAGGTCCGAACACCGGGGAGCTGTTTTTT
size: .; D: .; J: TRBJ1-2; V: TRBV7-9; CDR3: CASSLVGRYGYTF; DNA: TGTGCCAGCAGCTTAGTGGGCCGCTATGGCTACACCTTC